One T cell receptor (beta chain) is described in this entry. Its cognate antigen has yet to be identified. No clone much larger than this one lies a single base away; base qualities are absent. The data derive from a study of T cell changes during pregnancy in multiple sclerosis (dated by TCRdb to between 2018 and 2021). In terms of the full investigation: In women with multiple sclerosis, the researchers looked at how the T cell repertoire shifted as pregnancy progressed.

The CDR1 and CDR2 encoded by the germline V gene are SGHDN and FVKESK. Counted from cysteine to phenylalanine, this CDR3 has 18 amino acids. Only CDR3 DNA remains: 54 bases, in frame from the first base. Trimming removed 0 bases from V and 1 base from J, leaving 18 bases between the germline ends. Libraries were constructed by the immunoSEQ multiplex PCR assay. As stored in TCRdb, this immuneACCESS dataset retains in-frame rearrangements with V and J assigned. A fraction of the clones does not appear; measured against another copy, unresolved V genes explain less than half of the discrepancy, and the remainder lacks a known reason. The sample table contains 45,000 or so clones; only one count was recorded for roughly 96% of them. Of the sample, under 0.9% falls within the top ten clones.

The chain is encoded by TRBV14 joined to TRBJ1-1; TRBD1 could be the D gene, as 6 bases match. Sample: peripheral blood, taken in the second trimester of pregnancy. The origin of this receptor is a female donor with multiple sclerosis, enrolled in a pregnancy study. Here is the DNA: TGTGCCAGCAGCCAAGATTCGGGGGGCAAGGTTTGGAACACTGAAGCTTTCTTT. It is translated as CASSQDSGGKVWNTEAFF. With all but the CDR3 taken from the reference TRBV14 and TRBJ1-1 genes, the full variable domain is: EAGVTQFPSHSVIEKGQTVTLRCDPISGHDNLYWYRRVMGKEIKFLLHFVKESKQDESGMPNNRFLAERTGGTYSTLKVQPAELEDSGVYFCASSQDSGGKVWNTEAFFGQGTRLTVV.